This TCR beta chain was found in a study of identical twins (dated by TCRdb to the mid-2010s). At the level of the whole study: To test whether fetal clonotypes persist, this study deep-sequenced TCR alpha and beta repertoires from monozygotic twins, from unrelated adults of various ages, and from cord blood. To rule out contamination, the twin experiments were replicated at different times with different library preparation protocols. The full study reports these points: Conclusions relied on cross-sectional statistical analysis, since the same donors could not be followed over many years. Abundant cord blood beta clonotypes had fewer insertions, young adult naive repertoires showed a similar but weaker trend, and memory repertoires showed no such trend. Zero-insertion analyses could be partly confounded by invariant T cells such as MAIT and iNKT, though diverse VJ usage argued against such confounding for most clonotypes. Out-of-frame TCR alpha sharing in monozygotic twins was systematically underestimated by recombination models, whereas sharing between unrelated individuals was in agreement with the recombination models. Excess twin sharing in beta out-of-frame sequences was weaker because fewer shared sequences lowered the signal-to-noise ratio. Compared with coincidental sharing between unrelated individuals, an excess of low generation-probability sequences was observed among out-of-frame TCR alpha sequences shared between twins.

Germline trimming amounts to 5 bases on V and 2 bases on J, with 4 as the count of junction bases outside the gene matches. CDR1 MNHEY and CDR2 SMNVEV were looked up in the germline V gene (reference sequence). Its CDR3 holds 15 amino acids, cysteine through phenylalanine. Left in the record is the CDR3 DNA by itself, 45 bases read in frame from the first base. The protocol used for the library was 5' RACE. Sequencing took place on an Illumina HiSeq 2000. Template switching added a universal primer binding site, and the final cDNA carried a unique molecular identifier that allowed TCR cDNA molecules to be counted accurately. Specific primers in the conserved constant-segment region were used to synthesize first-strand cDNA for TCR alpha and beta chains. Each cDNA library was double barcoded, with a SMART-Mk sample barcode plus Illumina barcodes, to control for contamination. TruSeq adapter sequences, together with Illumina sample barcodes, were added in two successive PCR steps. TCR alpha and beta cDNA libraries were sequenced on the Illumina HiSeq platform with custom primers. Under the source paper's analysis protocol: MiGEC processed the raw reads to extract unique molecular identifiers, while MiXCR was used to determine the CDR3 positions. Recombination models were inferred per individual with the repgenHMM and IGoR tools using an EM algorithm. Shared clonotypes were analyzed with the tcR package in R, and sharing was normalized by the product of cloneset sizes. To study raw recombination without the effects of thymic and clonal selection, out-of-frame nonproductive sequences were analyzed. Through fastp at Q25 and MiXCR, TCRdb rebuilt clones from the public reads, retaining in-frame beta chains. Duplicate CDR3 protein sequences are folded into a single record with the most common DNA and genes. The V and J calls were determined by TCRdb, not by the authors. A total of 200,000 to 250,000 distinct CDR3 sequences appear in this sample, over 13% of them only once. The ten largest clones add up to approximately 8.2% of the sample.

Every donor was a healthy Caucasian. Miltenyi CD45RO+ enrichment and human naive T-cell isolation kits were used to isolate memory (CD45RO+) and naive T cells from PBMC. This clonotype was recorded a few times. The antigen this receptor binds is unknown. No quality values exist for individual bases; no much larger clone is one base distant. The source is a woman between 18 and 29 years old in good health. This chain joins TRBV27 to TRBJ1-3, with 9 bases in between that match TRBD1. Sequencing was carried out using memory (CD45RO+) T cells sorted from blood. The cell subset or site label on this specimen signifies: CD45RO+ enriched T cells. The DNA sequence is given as TGTGCCAGCAGTCCGGGGACAGGGACTGGAAACACCATATATTTT. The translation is CASSPGTGTGNTIYF.